This T cell receptor (beta chain) was found in a study of Ad26.COV2.S vaccination and SARS-CoV-2 variants. On the study more broadly: By the intramuscular route, Ad26.COV2.S was given once, or twice 56 days apart.

This CDR3 is built from 13 residues. Per the germline V gene, CDR1 is LNHDA and CDR2 is SQIVND (reference sequence). V was shortened by 8 bases and J by 7 bases, with 12 bases between the two germline ends. A word on this clone: The antigen remains undetermined.

Profiled with immunoSEQ multiplex PCR; TCRdb holds only in-frame clones, not every one. The top ten clones hold roughly 4% of a sample with 440,000 or so clones, 90% of them seen once. General study findings and limits: Comparable non-spike TCR breadth was observed in vaccine and placebo recipients. Vaccinated individuals (as opposed to placebo recipients) had higher spike-specific TCR breadth.

Treatment specified: approximately 18 received Ad26.COV2.S at low or high dose, single or two shots; about 5 received placebo; per-sample allocation not given. Samples were taken on day 63 after the first vaccine or placebo injection. Based in Boston, the donor was an adult of 18-55 years. This sample comprised peripheral blood, obtained in a trial of Ad26.COV2.S vaccine versus placebo. J is TRBJ1-6 and V is TRBV19, with D perhaps TRBD1 (6 bases). This sequence was found in a person aged 18-65 years who received the Ad26.COV2.S COVID-19 vaccine or a placebo. The CDR3 bases are TGTGCCAGTCGGTACAGGGTAAATTCACCCCTCCACTTT. Translation gives CASRYRVNSPLHF. Supplemented by reference TRBV19 and TRBJ1-6, the full variable domain reads DGGITQSPKYLFRKEGQNVTLSCEQNLNHDAMYWYRQDPGQGLRLIYYSQIVNDFQKGDIAEGYSVSREKKESFPLTVTSAQKNPTAFYLCASRYRVNSPLHFGNGTRLTVT.